These T cell receptor beta chains were read from a single sample in a study of blood T cells in healthy people across ages. In TCRdb, the 5' RACE reads were re-called with MiXCR into one record per CDR3 protein. The sample has 600,000 to 1,000,000 distinct CDR3 sequences, roughly 60% seen once. The specimen was blood. The receptors come from a man younger than 40 in good health. Both conserved end residues are part of each CDR3. The order of the fields is CDR3 length, D gene, clone size, V gene, J gene, CDR3 protein, CDR3 DNA. A D gene is named only where the DNA matches it firmly. Not every row has a clone size; where given, it reads once, few, many or a size class.

CDR3 length: 14
D gene: NA
clone size: NA
V gene: TRBV25-1
J gene: TRBJ2-3
CDR3 protein: CASSEQGGGDTQYF
CDR3 DNA: TGTGCCAGCAGTGAACAGGGGGGGGGAGATACGCAGTATTTT

CDR3 length: 13
D gene: NA
clone size: NA
V gene: TRBV6-1
J gene: TRBJ1-2
CDR3 protein: CASSYTLEDGYTF
CDR3 DNA: TGTGCCAGCTCCTACACCTTGGAGGATGGCTACACCTTC

CDR3 length: 12
D gene: NA
clone size: NA
V gene: TRBV29-1
J gene: TRBJ2-3
CDR3 protein: CSVPRPADTQYF
CDR3 DNA: TGCAGCGTGCCCCGCCCAGCAGATACGCAGTATTTT

CDR3 length: 14
D gene: TRBD1
clone size: once
V gene: TRBV6-5
J gene: TRBJ1-2
CDR3 protein: CASSLGGASYGYTF
CDR3 DNA: TGCGCCAGCAGTTTAGGGGGCGCATCCTATGGCTACACCTTC

CDR3 length: 18
D gene: TRBD1
clone size: NA
V gene: TRBV7-6
J gene: TRBJ1-1
CDR3 protein: CASSLYSGQGVGNTEAFF
CDR3 DNA: TGTGCCAGCAGCTTATATTCGGGACAGGGGGTTGGGAACACTGAAGCTTTCTTT

CDR3 length: 15
D gene: NA
clone size: few
V gene: TRBV7-3
J gene: TRBJ2-5
CDR3 protein: CASRLGVAIGETQYF
CDR3 DNA: TGTGCCAGCAGATTAGGGGTAGCTATAGGAGAGACCCAGTACTTC

CDR3 length: 15
D gene: NA
clone size: NA
V gene: TRBV15
J gene: TRBJ1-4
CDR3 protein: CATSSTSWGDEKLFF
CDR3 DNA: TGTGCCACCAGCAGTACTTCTTGGGGGGATGAAAAACTGTTTTTT

CDR3 length: 14
D gene: TRBD2
clone size: NA
V gene: TRBV20-1
J gene: TRBJ2-5
CDR3 protein: CSASWREREETQYF
CDR3 DNA: TGCAGTGCTAGTTGGCGGGAGAGGGAAGAGACCCAGTACTTC

CDR3 length: 13
D gene: TRBD1
clone size: NA
V gene: TRBV10-3
J gene: TRBJ2-7
CDR3 protein: CAISPTGGDEQYF
CDR3 DNA: TGTGCCATCTCCCCGACAGGGGGGGACGAGCAGTACTTC

CDR3 length: 17
D gene: TRBD2
clone size: NA
V gene: TRBV6-2/TRBV6-3
J gene: TRBJ2-5
CDR3 protein: CASSTGTSGVLRKTQYF
CDR3 DNA: TGTGCCAGCAGTACCGGGACTAGCGGGGTTTTGAGGAAGACCCAGTACTTC

CDR3 length: 13
D gene: NA
clone size: few
V gene: TRBV7-2
J gene: TRBJ2-7
CDR3 protein: CASSRDTSYEQYF
CDR3 DNA: TGTGCCAGCAGCCGGGACACCTCCTACGAGCAGTACTTC

CDR3 length: 15
D gene: NA
clone size: NA
V gene: TRBV12-3/TRBV12-4
J gene: TRBJ2-3
CDR3 protein: CASSSAGASTDTQYF
CDR3 DNA: TGTGCCAGCAGTTCAGCAGGTGCTAGCACAGATACGCAGTATTTT

CDR3 length: 17
D gene: NA
clone size: NA
V gene: TRBV7-8
J gene: TRBJ1-4
CDR3 protein: CASSRGASGEFYEKLFF
CDR3 DNA: TGTGCCAGCAGTCGCGGAGCTTCAGGGGAGTTTTATGAAAAACTGTTTTTT

CDR3 length: 13
D gene: TRBD1
clone size: NA
V gene: TRBV20-1
J gene: TRBJ2-7
CDR3 protein: CSARGGYRGEQYF
CDR3 DNA: TGCAGTGCTAGAGGGGGCTACAGGGGCGAGCAGTACTTC

CDR3 length: 15
D gene: NA
clone size: NA
V gene: TRBV4-3
J gene: TRBJ1-1
CDR3 protein: CASSQEFSNVNVAFF
CDR3 DNA: TGCGCCAGCAGCCAAGAATTCTCTAACGTCAACGTGGCTTTCTTT

CDR3 length: 15
D gene: NA
clone size: NA
V gene: TRBV10-3
J gene: TRBJ1-4
CDR3 protein: CAISESAREDEKLFF
CDR3 DNA: TGTGCCATCAGTGAGTCGGCCAGGGAGGATGAAAAACTGTTTTTT

CDR3 length: 14
D gene: TRBD1
clone size: NA
V gene: TRBV12-5
J gene: TRBJ2-3
CDR3 protein: CASGPGTATDTQYF
CDR3 DNA: TGTGCTAGTGGTCCCGGGACAGCCACAGATACGCAGTATTTT

CDR3 length: 16
D gene: NA
clone size: once
V gene: TRBV6-1
J gene: TRBJ2-1
CDR3 protein: CASSERIGTPDNEQFF
CDR3 DNA: TGTGCCAGCAGTGAACGTATCGGGACACCGGACAATGAGCAGTTCTTC

CDR3 length: 12
D gene: TRBD2
clone size: many
V gene: TRBV29-1
J gene: TRBJ2-4
CDR3 protein: CSVSGSRDIQYF
CDR3 DNA: TGCAGCGTGAGCGGGAGCCGGGACATTCAGTACTTC

CDR3 length: 14
D gene: TRBD1
clone size: NA
V gene: TRBV5-1
J gene: TRBJ2-3
CDR3 protein: CASAGTGGLDTQYF
CDR3 DNA: TGCGCCAGCGCCGGGACAGGGGGCTTAGATACGCAGTATTTT

CDR3 length: 12
D gene: NA
clone size: once
V gene: TRBV7-9
J gene: TRBJ2-3
CDR3 protein: CASSPPVGTQYF
CDR3 DNA: TGTGCCAGCAGCCCCCCCGTAGGGACGCAGTATTTT

CDR3 length: 12
D gene: NA
clone size: NA
V gene: TRBV12-5
J gene: TRBJ2-7
CDR3 protein: CASGPELYEQYF
CDR3 DNA: TGTGCTAGTGGTCCAGAACTCTACGAGCAGTACTTC

CDR3 length: 15
D gene: NA
clone size: few
V gene: TRBV10-3
J gene: TRBJ2-3
CDR3 protein: CAISESLGASDTQYF
CDR3 DNA: TGTGCCATCAGTGAGAGTTTGGGGGCTTCAGATACGCAGTATTTT

CDR3 length: 17
D gene: NA
clone size: few
V gene: TRBV5-1
J gene: TRBJ2-6
CDR3 protein: CASTSGSTSSGANVLTF
CDR3 DNA: TGCGCCAGCACCTCGGGGAGTACCTCGTCTGGGGCCAACGTCCTGACTTTC

CDR3 length: 15
D gene: NA
clone size: few
V gene: TRBV20-1
J gene: TRBJ2-7
CDR3 protein: CSASHGSGVAYEQYF
CDR3 DNA: TGCAGTGCTAGTCATGGGTCAGGGGTCGCCTACGAGCAGTACTTC

CDR3 length: 16
D gene: TRBD1
clone size: NA
V gene: TRBV4-3
J gene: TRBJ2-7
CDR3 protein: CTSSQWGGTGIYEQYF
CDR3 DNA: TGCACCAGCAGCCAATGGGGGGGGACAGGGATCTACGAGCAGTACTTC

CDR3 length: 15
D gene: NA
clone size: NA
V gene: TRBV4-2
J gene: TRBJ2-1
CDR3 protein: CASSQDGNVFGEQFF
CDR3 DNA: TGTGCCAGCAGCCAAGATGGGAATGTGTTTGGTGAGCAGTTCTTC

CDR3 length: 12
D gene: NA
clone size: NA
V gene: TRBV7-2
J gene: TRBJ2-3
CDR3 protein: CASSFSGDTQYF
CDR3 DNA: TGTGCCAGCAGCTTTAGCGGAGATACGCAGTATTTT

CDR3 length: 11
D gene: NA
clone size: few
V gene: TRBV29-1
J gene: TRBJ2-1
CDR3 protein: CSVVAYNEQFF
CDR3 DNA: TGCAGCGTTGTGGCCTACAATGAGCAGTTCTTC

CDR3 length: 14
D gene: NA
clone size: NA
V gene: TRBV7-2
J gene: TRBJ2-3
CDR3 protein: CASSPSWNTDTQYF
CDR3 DNA: TGTGCCAGCAGCCCTAGCTGGAACACAGATACGCAGTATTTT

CDR3 length: 13
D gene: NA
clone size: NA
V gene: TRBV3-1
J gene: TRBJ2-4
CDR3 protein: CASSQVGPMEQYF
CDR3 DNA: TGTGCCAGCAGCCAAGTAGGGCCTATGGAGCAGTACTTC

CDR3 length: 15
D gene: TRBD2
clone size: few
V gene: TRBV11-1
J gene: TRBJ2-1
CDR3 protein: CASSYGGAGFNEQFF
CDR3 DNA: TGTGCCAGCAGCTACGGGGGGGCCGGTTTCAATGAGCAGTTCTTC

CDR3 length: 19
D gene: NA
clone size: once
V gene: TRBV4-2
J gene: TRBJ2-7
CDR3 protein: CASSQEGVLRTERSYEQYF
CDR3 DNA: TGTGCCAGCAGCCAAGAAGGGGTTCTGAGGACGGAACGTTCCTACGAGCAGTACTTC

CDR3 length: 14
D gene: NA
clone size: NA
V gene: TRBV3-1
J gene: TRBJ1-2
CDR3 protein: CASSQDPDSYGYTF
CDR3 DNA: TGTGCCAGCAGCCAAGATCCAGACAGCTATGGCTACACCTTC

CDR3 length: 15
D gene: NA
clone size: NA
V gene: TRBV27
J gene: TRBJ2-1
CDR3 protein: CASSLRGTTYNEQFF
CDR3 DNA: TGTGCCAGCAGTTTAAGGGGGACTACCTACAATGAGCAGTTCTTC

CDR3 length: 15
D gene: NA
clone size: NA
V gene: TRBV12-3/TRBV12-4
J gene: TRBJ1-1
CDR3 protein: CASSLGELLNTEAFF
CDR3 DNA: TGTGCCAGCAGTTTAGGGGAACTGTTGAACACTGAAGCTTTCTTT

CDR3 length: 16
D gene: TRBD1
clone size: NA
V gene: TRBV6-5
J gene: TRBJ1-2
CDR3 protein: CASSLNPTGGHYGYTF
CDR3 DNA: TGTGCCAGCAGCCTTAACCCAACAGGGGGCCACTATGGCTACACCTTC

CDR3 length: 16
D gene: NA
clone size: NA
V gene: TRBV28
J gene: TRBJ2-1
CDR3 protein: CASSATRGVTYNEQFF
CDR3 DNA: TGTGCCAGCAGTGCCACTAGGGGGGTCACCTACAATGAGCAGTTCTTC

CDR3 length: 12
D gene: NA
clone size: NA
V gene: TRBV29-1
J gene: TRBJ1-4
CDR3 protein: CSVGEGYEKLFF
CDR3 DNA: TGCAGCGTTGGTGAGGGGTATGAAAAACTGTTTTTT

CDR3 length: 15
D gene: NA
clone size: NA
V gene: TRBV12-3/TRBV12-4
J gene: TRBJ2-1
CDR3 protein: CASSFRQGNRNEQFF
CDR3 DNA: TGTGCCAGCAGTTTTCGGCAGGGGAACCGGAATGAGCAGTTCTTC

CDR3 length: 16
D gene: NA
clone size: NA
V gene: TRBV5-1
J gene: TRBJ2-2
CDR3 protein: CASSTMPGADTGELFF
CDR3 DNA: TGCGCCAGCAGTACGATGCCGGGGGCGGACACCGGGGAGCTGTTTTTT

CDR3 length: 16
D gene: TRBD2
clone size: once
V gene: TRBV12-3/TRBV12-4
J gene: TRBJ2-1
CDR3 protein: CASSGRLAVDHNEQFF
CDR3 DNA: TGTGCCAGCAGTGGCAGACTAGCGGTTGACCACAATGAGCAGTTCTTC

CDR3 length: 16
D gene: TRBD2
clone size: NA
V gene: TRBV27
J gene: TRBJ2-5
CDR3 protein: CASSPWGLAEQETQYF
CDR3 DNA: TGTGCCAGCAGTCCATGGGGACTAGCGGAACAAGAGACCCAGTACTTC

CDR3 length: 14
D gene: NA
clone size: NA
V gene: TRBV7-2
J gene: TRBJ1-1
CDR3 protein: CASSLSEGYTEAFF
CDR3 DNA: TGTGCCAGCAGCTTATCAGAGGGATACACTGAAGCTTTCTTT

CDR3 length: 12
D gene: NA
clone size: NA
V gene: TRBV12-3/TRBV12-4
J gene: TRBJ1-5
CDR3 protein: CASRPPGEPQHF
CDR3 DNA: TGTGCCAGCAGACCCCCGGGGGAGCCCCAGCATTTT